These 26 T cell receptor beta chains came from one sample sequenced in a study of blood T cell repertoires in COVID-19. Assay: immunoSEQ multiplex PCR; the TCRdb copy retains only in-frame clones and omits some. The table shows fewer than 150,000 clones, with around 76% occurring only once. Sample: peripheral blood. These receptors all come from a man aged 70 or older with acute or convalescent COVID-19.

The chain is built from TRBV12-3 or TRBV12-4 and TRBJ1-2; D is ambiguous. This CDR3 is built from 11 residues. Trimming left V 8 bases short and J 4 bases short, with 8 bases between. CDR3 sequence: CASGSAYGYTF. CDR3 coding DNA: TGTGCCAGCGGGAGTGCCTATGGCTACACCTTC.

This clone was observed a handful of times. The CDR3 loop reads CASRRSGGRDTQYF. CDR3 nucleotide sequence: TGTGCCAGCAGACGTTCGGGGGGGAGAGATACGCAGTATTTT. This chain connects TRBV7-2 to TRBJ2-3, with 8 bases matching TRBD2. CDR1 is SGHTA, CDR2 FQGNSA, per germline. The CDR3 spans 14 residues. The V segment lost 6 bases and the J segment 5 bases; nucleotides outside the gene matches: 7. Using reference TRBV7-2 and TRBJ2-3 for the parts outside the CDR3, the full variable domain is GAGVSQSPSNKVTEKGKDVELRCDPISGHTALYWYRQSLGQGLEFLIYFQGNSAPDKSGLPSDRFSAERTGGSVSTLTIQRTQQEDSAVYLCASRRSGGRDTQYFGPGTRLTVL.

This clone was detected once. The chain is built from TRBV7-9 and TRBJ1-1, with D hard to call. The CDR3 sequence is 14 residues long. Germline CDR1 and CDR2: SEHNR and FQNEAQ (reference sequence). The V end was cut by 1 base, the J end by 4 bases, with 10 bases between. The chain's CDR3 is CASSLGSPLTEAFF. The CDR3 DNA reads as TGTGCCAGCAGCTTAGGTAGCCCACTCACTGAAGCTTTCTTT.

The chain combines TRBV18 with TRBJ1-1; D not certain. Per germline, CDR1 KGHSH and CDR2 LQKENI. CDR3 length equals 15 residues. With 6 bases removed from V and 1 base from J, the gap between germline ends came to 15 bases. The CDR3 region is CASSRWNEGNTEAFF. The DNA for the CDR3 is TGTGCCAGCTCGAGGTGGAATGAGGGGAACACTGAAGCTTTCTTT.

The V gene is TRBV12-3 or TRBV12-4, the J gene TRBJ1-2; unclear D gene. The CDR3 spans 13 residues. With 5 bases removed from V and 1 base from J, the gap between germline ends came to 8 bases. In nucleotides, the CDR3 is TGTGCCAGCAGTCCGAGCGGTAACTATGGCTACACCTTC. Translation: CASSPSGNYGYTF.

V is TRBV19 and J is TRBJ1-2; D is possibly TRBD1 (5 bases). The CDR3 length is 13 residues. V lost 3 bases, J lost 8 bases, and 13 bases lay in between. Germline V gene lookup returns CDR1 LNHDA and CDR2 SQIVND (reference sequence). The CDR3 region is CASSIAGSRGYTF. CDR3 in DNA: TGTGCCAGTAGTATTGCAGGGTCTAGGGGCTACACCTTC.

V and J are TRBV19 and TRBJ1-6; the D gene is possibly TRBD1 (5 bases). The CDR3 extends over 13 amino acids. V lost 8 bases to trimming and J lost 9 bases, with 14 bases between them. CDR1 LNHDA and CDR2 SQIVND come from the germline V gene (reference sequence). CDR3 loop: CASSGTEGSPLHF. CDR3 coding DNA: TGTGCCAGTTCCGGGACGGAGGGTTCACCCCTCCACTTT.

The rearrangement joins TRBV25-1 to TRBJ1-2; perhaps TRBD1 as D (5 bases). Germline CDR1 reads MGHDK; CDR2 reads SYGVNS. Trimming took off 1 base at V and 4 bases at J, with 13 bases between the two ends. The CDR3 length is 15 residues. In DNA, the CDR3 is TGTGCCAGCAGTGAATCACGCAGGGCCGGCTATGGCTACACCTTC. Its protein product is CASSESRRAGYGYTF.

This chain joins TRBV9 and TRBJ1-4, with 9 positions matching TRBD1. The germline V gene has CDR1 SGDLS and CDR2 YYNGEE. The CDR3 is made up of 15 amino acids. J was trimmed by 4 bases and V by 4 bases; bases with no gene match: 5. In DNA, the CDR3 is TGTGCCAGCAGCCCATGGGACAGGGATAATGAAAAACTGTTTTTT. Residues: CASSPWDRDNEKLFF.

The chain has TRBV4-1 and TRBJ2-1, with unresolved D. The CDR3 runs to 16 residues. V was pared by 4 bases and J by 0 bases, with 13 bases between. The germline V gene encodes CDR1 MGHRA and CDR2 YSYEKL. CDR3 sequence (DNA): TGCGCCAGCAGCCTTTCGACTGAGAGCTCCTACAATGAGCAGTTCTTC. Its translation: CASSLSTESSYNEQFF.

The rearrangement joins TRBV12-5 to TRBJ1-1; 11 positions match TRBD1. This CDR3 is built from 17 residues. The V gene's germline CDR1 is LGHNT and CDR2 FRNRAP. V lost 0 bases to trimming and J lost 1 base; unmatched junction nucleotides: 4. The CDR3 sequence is CASGLVGTGGSNTEAFF. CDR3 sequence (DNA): TGTGCTAGTGGTTTGGTTGGGACAGGGGGATCGAACACTGAAGCTTTCTTT.

As DNA, the CDR3 is TGTGCCATCAGACGGACATCGGCCTTGAACACTGAAGCTTTCTTT. It codes for CAIRRTSALNTEAFF. The rearrangement joins TRBV10-3 to TRBJ1-1; maybe TRBD1 (5 bases). V was pared by 6 bases and J by 0 bases, with 14 bases between. Germline-derived CDR1 and CDR2 are ENHRY and SYGVKD. The CDR3 contains 15 residues.

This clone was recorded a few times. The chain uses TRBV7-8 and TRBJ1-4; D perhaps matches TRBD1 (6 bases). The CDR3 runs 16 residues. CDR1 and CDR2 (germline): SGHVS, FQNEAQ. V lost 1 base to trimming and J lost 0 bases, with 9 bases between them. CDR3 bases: TGTGCCAGCAGCTTAGTCCGGACAGCAACTAATGAAAAACTGTTTTTT. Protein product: CASSLVRTATNEKLFF.

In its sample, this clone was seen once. In DNA form, the CDR3 reads TGTGCCAGCTCACCAGAAATTGTCCCTCGGGACTATGGCTACACCTTC. Amino acid sequence: CASSPEIVPRDYGYTF. This chain links TRBV18 with TRBJ1-2; D gene unclear. There are 16 residues in the CDR3. Germline V gene sequence: CDR1 KGHSH, CDR2 LQKENI. Trimming pared 2 bases from V and 3 bases from J, leaving 16 bases between.

The CDR3 here is CASSSQGARAEAFF. CDR3 DNA: TGTGCCAGCAGCTCCCAGGGGGCGCGGGCTGAAGCTTTCTTT. The V call is TRBV7-3, the J call TRBJ1-1; 8 positions match TRBD1. The CDR3 runs to 14 residues. Germline CDR1 reads SGHTA; CDR2 reads FQGTGA. V shed 4 bases and J 6 bases; nucleotides not matched to a gene: 7.

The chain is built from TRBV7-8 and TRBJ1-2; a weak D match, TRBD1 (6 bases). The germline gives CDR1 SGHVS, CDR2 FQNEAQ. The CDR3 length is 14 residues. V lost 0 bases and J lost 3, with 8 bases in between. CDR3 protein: CASSLAQGDYGYTF. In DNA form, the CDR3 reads TGTGCCAGCAGCTTAGCACAGGGAGACTATGGCTACACCTTC.

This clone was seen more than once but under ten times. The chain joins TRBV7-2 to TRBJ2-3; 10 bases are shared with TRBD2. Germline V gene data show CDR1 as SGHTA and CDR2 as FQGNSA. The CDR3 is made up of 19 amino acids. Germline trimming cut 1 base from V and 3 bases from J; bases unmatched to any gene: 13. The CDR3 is CASSLESGGALLRTDTQYF. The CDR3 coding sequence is TGTGCCAGCAGCTTAGAAAGCGGGGGGGCTTTGTTAAGGACAGATACGCAGTATTTT.

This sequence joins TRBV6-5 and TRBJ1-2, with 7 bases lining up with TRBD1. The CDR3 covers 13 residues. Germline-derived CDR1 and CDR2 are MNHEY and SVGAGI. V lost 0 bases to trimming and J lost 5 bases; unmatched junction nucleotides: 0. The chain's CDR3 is CASSYSTGYGYTF. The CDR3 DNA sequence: TGTGCCAGCAGTTACTCGACAGGGTATGGCTACACCTTC.

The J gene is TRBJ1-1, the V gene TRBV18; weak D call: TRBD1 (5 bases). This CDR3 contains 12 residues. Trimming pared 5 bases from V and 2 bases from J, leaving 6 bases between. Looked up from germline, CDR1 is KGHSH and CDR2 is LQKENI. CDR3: CASSGANTEAFF. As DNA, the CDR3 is TGTGCCAGCTCAGGGGCCAACACTGAAGCTTTCTTT.

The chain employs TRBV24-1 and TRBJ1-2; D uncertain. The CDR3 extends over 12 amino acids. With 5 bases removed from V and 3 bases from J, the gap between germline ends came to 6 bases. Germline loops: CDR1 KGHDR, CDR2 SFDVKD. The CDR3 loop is CATSAEDYGYTF. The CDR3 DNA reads TGTGCCACCAGTGCTGAGGACTATGGCTACACCTTC.

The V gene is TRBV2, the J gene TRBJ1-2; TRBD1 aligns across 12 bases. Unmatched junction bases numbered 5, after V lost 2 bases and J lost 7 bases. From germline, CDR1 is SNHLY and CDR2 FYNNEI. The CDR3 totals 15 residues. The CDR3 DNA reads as TGTGCCAGCAGTGAACTGGGACAGGGGGCCTTTGGCTACACCTTC. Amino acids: CASSELGQGAFGYTF.

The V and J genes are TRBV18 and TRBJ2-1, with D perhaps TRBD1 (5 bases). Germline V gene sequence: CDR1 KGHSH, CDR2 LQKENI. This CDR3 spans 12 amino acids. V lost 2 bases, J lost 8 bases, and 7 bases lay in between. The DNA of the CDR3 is TGTGCCAGCTCACCAACAGGAGATGAGCAGTTCTTC. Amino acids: CASSPTGDEQFF.

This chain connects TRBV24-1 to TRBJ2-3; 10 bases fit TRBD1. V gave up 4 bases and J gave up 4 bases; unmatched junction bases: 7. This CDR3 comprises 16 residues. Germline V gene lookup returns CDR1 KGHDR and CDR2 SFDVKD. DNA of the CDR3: TGTGCCACCAGTGACACCGGGACAGGGGATCCAGATACGCAGTATTTT. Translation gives CATSDTGTGDPDTQYF.

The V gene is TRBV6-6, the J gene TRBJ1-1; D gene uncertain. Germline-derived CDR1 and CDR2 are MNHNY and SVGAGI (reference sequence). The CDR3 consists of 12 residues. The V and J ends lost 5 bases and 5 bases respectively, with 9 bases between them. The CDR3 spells CASSRTGTEAFF. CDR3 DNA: TGTGCCAGCAGTCGGACGGGGACTGAAGCTTTCTTT.

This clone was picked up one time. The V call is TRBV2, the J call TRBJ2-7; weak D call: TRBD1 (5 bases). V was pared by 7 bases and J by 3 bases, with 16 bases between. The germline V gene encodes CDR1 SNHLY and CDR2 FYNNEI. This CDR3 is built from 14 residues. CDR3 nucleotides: TGTGCCAGCAACAAGGACAATTGGGTCTACGAGCAGTACTTC. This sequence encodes CASNKDNWVYEQYF.

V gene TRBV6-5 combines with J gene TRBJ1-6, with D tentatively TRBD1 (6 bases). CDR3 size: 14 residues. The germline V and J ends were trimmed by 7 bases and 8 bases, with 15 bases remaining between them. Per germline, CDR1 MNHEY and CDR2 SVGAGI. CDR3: CASNLGGDHSPLHF. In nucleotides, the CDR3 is TGTGCCAGCAATTTAGGGGGGGATCATTCACCCCTCCACTTT.